The clone carrying this T cell receptor (beta chain) was seen a single time. This CDR3 comprises 18 residues. Trimming cost V 0 bases and J 4 bases; bases outside gene matches: 11. Germline lookup yields CDR1 LNHNV and CDR2 YYDKDF (reference sequence). This sample is part of a study of blood T cell repertoires in COVID-19. Study summary: COVID-19 samples collected from the United States, Italy and Spain covered acute and convalescent phases.

Clones were read by immunoSEQ multiplex PCR, and TCRdb kept only the in-frame ones, dropping some. Of about 310,000 clones in the sample, 87% were seen once. This TCR was sampled from a woman aged 50 to 65 who had recovered from COVID-19. The J gene is TRBJ2-2, the V gene TRBV15, with 7 bases matching TRBD1. The sequencing input was peripheral blood. The CDR3 nucleotides are TGTGCCACCAGCAGAGATCATATAGCAGGGGGAAGCACCGGGGAGCTGTTTTTT. The encoded protein is CATSRDHIAGGSTGELFF.